This TCR beta chain was retrieved from a study of HIV-infected children after antiretroviral therapy interruption. RNA-based 3' RACE libraries used unique molecular identifiers. TCRdb called the 3' RACE reads again in MiXCR, with one record for every CDR3 protein. The sample lists about 37,000 distinct CDR3 sequences; less than 8.5% were seen once. Stated treatment: PENTA 11 planned treatment interruption arm or continuous ART arm. CDR3 size: 14 residues. V lost 3 bases to trimming and J lost 4 bases; unmatched junction nucleotides: 4. This clonotype was found many times. The material sequenced was CD45RA+ CD4+ T cells from PBMCs, pooled from several time points, taken from a donor given antiretroviral therapy, either interrupted or continuous. As to subset: naive CD4+ CD45RA+ CD45RO- T cells. V usage is TRBV12-3 or TRBV12-4 and J usage is TRBJ2-5; 8 positions agree with TRBD1. The receptor's source is a pool of human donors with HIV. CDR3 sequence: CASSFETGVETQYF. CDR3 nucleotide sequence: TGTGCCAGCAGTTTCGAGACAGGGGTAGAGACCCAGTACTTC.